These T cell receptor beta chains were read from a single sample in a study of PD-L1 blockade in urothelial cancer. Profiling relied on immunoSEQ multiplex PCR, and the TCRdb table lists in-frame clones only, not all of them. Here the sample spans about 52,000 clones, approximately 80% being singletons. The source was PBMCs, collected around atezolizumab (anti-PD-L1) treatment. The receptors stem from a man aged 50-59 years with urothelial cancer. The CDR3 runs from the conserved cysteine through the conserved F or W. A D gene is named only where the DNA matches it firmly. Not all rows give a size; the values are once, few, many and, for expanded clones, a class.

>TRBV12-5|TRBD1|medium-sized|TRBJ2-3
CASGLRDRVDTQYF
TGTGCTAGTGGTTTACGGGACAGGGTTGATACGCAGTATTTT
>TRBV29-1|.|.|TRBJ1-6
CSVIQHPNSPLHF
TGCAGCGTGATTCAACACCCTAATTCACCCCTCCACTTT
>TRBV12-5|.|once|TRBJ2-2
CASGSNTGSRYTGELFF
TGTGCTAGTGGTTCCAACACAGGGTCTAGGTACACCGGGGAGCTGTTTTTT
>TRBV27|TRBD2|.|TRBJ2-1
CASSPTGLALYNEQFF
TGTGCCAGCAGTCCGACGGGACTAGCGCTATACAATGAGCAGTTCTTC
>TRBV5-3|.|.|TRBJ1-4
CARSADVGGVSATNEKLFF
TGTGCCAGAAGCGCCGATGTGGGGGGGGTCTCTGCAACTAATGAAAAACTGTTTTTT
>TRBV5-5|TRBD1|.|TRBJ1-1
CASTRQGGTEAFF
TGTGCCAGCACCCGACAGGGAGGCACTGAAGCTTTCTTT
>TRBV7-2|TRBD1|.|TRBJ1-5
CASSFGGQGYQPQHF
TGTGCCAGCAGCTTTGGAGGACAGGGGTATCAGCCCCAGCATTTT
>TRBV27|.|.|TRBJ1-2
CASSLQQPSNYGYTF
TGTGCCAGCAGTTTACAACAGCCATCTAACTATGGCTACACCTTC
>TRBV30|TRBD2|.|TRBJ2-7
CAWSVLGEGLSRASYEQYF
TGTGCCTGGAGTGTTCTGGGGGAGGGCTTATCTCGAGCGTCCTACGAGCAGTACTTC
>TRBV5-1|TRBD1|.|TRBJ1-2
CASREIQGNYGYTF
TGCGCCAGCAGGGAGATACAGGGGAACTATGGCTACACCTTC
>TRBV6-1|TRBD1|.|TRBJ1-1
CASSDQYRGQAFF
TGTGCCAGCAGTGACCAATACAGGGGACAAGCTTTCTTT
>TRBV11-2|TRBD1|.|TRBJ2-6
CASSLESRDRGFGANVLTF
TGTGCCAGCAGCTTAGAGTCCCGGGACAGGGGTTTCGGGGCCAACGTCCTGACTTTC
>TRBV5-1|TRBD2|.|TRBJ2-3
CASSSRRGSGGTNYPTDTQYF
TGCGCCAGCAGCTCGCGACGGGGTAGCGGGGGGACCAATTACCCCACAGATACGCAGTATTTT
>TRBV2|.|.|TRBJ1-1
CASSEGLLGTEAFF
TGTGCCAGCAGTGAAGGACTACTAGGCACTGAAGCTTTCTTT
>TRBV5-6|.|.|TRBJ2-7
CASSPGGGTTGTFYEQYF
TGTGCCAGCAGCCCAGGAGGGGGGACGACAGGGACCTTTTACGAGCAGTACTTC
>TRBV6-5|.|.|TRBJ2-3
CASRQGALGDTQYF
TGTGCCAGCAGACAGGGAGCCCTGGGAGATACGCAGTATTTT
>TRBV30|TRBD2|.|TRBJ2-3
CAWSRTSSTDTQYF
TGTGCCTGGAGTCGGACTAGCAGCACAGATACGCAGTATTTT
>TRBV11-2|TRBD2|.|TRBJ2-1
CASSPQTGLGTYNEQFF
TGTGCCAGCAGTCCTCAAACGGGACTAGGAACCTACAATGAGCAGTTCTTC
>TRBV10-3|TRBD1|once|TRBJ2-2
CAISPGQVDTGELFF
TGTGCCATCAGCCCGGGACAGGTAGACACCGGGGAGCTGTTTTTT
>TRBV9|.|.|TRBJ2-1
CASTPSDTNEQFF
TGTGCCAGCACCCCTAGCGATACCAATGAGCAGTTCTTC
>TRBV19|.|.|TRBJ2-7
CASSWGSGAYEQYF
TGTGCCAGTTCTTGGGGTAGCGGAGCCTACGAGCAGTACTTC
>TRBV30|.|.|TRBJ2-7
CAWSVMTAYEQYF
TGTGCCTGGAGTGTAATGACAGCCTACGAGCAGTACTTC
>TRBV29-1|TRBD1|.|TRBJ1-4
CSVGSRGQGATLYEKLFF
TGCAGCGTTGGGAGTAGGGGACAGGGGGCAACTTTGTATGAAAAACTGTTTTTT
>TRBV5-6|TRBD2|.|TRBJ2-7
CASSGSGRKYEQYF
TGTGCCAGCAGCGGTAGCGGGAGGAAGTACGAGCAGTACTTC
>TRBV7-6|.|.|TRBJ2-1
CASSLARLASYNEQFF
TGTGCCAGCAGCTTAGCGCGGCTGGCCTCCTACAATGAGCAGTTCTTC
>TRBV6-4|.|.|TRBJ2-1
CASSVGENNEQFF
TGTGCCAGCAGTGTTGGTGAGAACAATGAGCAGTTCTTC
>TRBV6-6|TRBD2|once|TRBJ2-5
CASSYTSGRAGETQYF
TGTGCCAGCAGTTACACTAGCGGGAGGGCCGGGGAGACCCAGTACTTC
>TRBV21-1|.|.|TRBJ1-3
CASSTRDNSGNTIYF
TGTGCCAGCAGCACCCGGGACAACTCTGGAAACACCATATATTTT
>TRBV2|TRBD1|.|TRBJ1-5
CASSGTGDQPQHF
TGTGCCAGCAGTGGGACAGGAGATCAGCCCCAGCATTTT